These 16 T cell receptor beta chains were sequenced from one sample in a study of blood T cells in healthy people across ages. PCR was performed a second time for about 7 to 12 cycles using a sample-barcoded 5' primer and a J-beta primer mix. TCRdb recomputed calls from the 5' RACE reads with MiXCR, one row per CDR3 protein. Of around 1,900,000 distinct CDR3 sequences listed, roughly 43% are singletons. The source material was blood. The receptors stem from a human donor in good health.

This clonotype was counted a few times. V and J are TRBV6-2 or TRBV6-3 and TRBJ1-2; no firm D call. Germline V CDR1 and CDR2: MNHEY, SVGEGT. V lost 8 bases and J lost 5, with 12 bases in between. The CDR3 spans 12 residues. The CDR3 here is CASRPGRYGYTF. In DNA, the CDR3 is TGTGCCAGCCGCCCTGGGAGGTATGGCTACACCTTC.

This clonotype was detected many times. The chain is built from TRBV7-2 and TRBJ2-5; no definite D call. The length of the CDR3 is 13 residues. Germline-derived CDR1 and CDR2 are SGHTA and FQGNSA. V lost 2 bases and J lost 0, with 4 bases in between. The CDR3 nucleotides are TGTGCCAGCAGCTTACAGAACCAAGAGACCCAGTACTTC. Translating gives CASSLQNQETQYF.

This clonotype turned up a few times. The rearrangement uses TRBV20-1 and TRBJ2-4, with 8 bases fitting TRBD1. The closer fit of TRBJ2-5 to the DNA end suggests the J call may be wrong. This CDR3 has 13 residues. The V gene's germline CDR1 is DFQATT and CDR2 SNEGSKA (reference sequence). This CDR3 is CSARTTGDETQYF. The CDR3 nucleotides are TGCAGTGCTAGAACGACAGGGGATGAGACCCAGTACTTC.

In this sample, this clonotype turned up a few times. The V call is TRBV7-2, the J call TRBJ2-7; 13 bases agree with TRBD2. CDR3 size: 18 residues. Germline V gives CDR1 SGHTA, CDR2 FQGNSA. The V segment lost 0 bases and the J segment 1 base; nucleotides outside the gene matches: 6. The CDR3 nucleotides are TGTGCCAGCAGCTTAGCGGGGACTAGCGGGGTAGGTTCCTACGAGCAGTACTTC. This codes for CASSLAGTSGVGSYEQYF. Looking up the rest from reference TRBV7-2 and TRBJ2-7 gives the full variable domain: GAGVSQSPSNKVTEKGKDVELRCDPISGHTALYWYRQSLGQGLEFLIYFQGNSAPDKSGLPSDRFSAERTGGSVSTLTIQRTQQEDSAVYLCASSLAGTSGVGSYEQYFGPGTRLTVT.

This clonotype was recorded at least ten times. The chain is built from TRBV4-1 and TRBJ2-2; unclear D gene. V lost 2 bases and J 6 bases, leaving 13 bases between the germline ends. This CDR3 is built from 15 residues. Germline V gives CDR1 MGHRA, CDR2 YSYEKL. The CDR3 loop reads CASSQLTMTAGELFF. In DNA form, the CDR3 reads TGCGCCAGCAGCCAATTAACGATGACCGCCGGGGAGCTGTTTTTT.

This rearrangement joins TRBV28 to TRBJ2-3, with 7 bases lining up with TRBD2. V gave up 5 bases and J gave up 3 bases; unmatched junction bases: 5. Germline V CDR1 and CDR2: MDHEN, SYDVKM. CDR3 length: 14 amino acids. The CDR3 DNA is TGTGCCAGCAGTCCTCAGCGGGGAACAGATACGCAGTATTTT. Its protein product is CASSPQRGTDTQYF.

This clonotype was found a few times. The gene calls are TRBV6-2 or TRBV6-3 and TRBJ2-1; D uncertain. The CDR3 loop spans 14 amino acids. Trimming shortened V by 0 bases and J by 12 bases, and 15 bases separated the two germline ends. CDR1 and CDR2 (germline): MNHEY, SVGEGT. CDR3 in amino acids: CASSYSGLRSWQFF. As DNA, the CDR3 is TGTGCCAGCAGTTACTCAGGGCTAAGATCTTGGCAGTTCTTC.

The rearrangement links TRBV29-1 to TRBJ2-7, with TRBD1 matching over 9 bases. Germline values: CDR1 SQVTM, CDR2 ANQGSEA. Losses at the gene ends were 4 bases for V and 3 bases for J; bases not matched to a gene: 4. The CDR3 is 13 amino acids. The CDR3 here is CSVVGTGHYEQYF. CDR3 DNA sequence: TGCAGCGTTGTAGGGACAGGGCACTACGAGCAGTACTTC.

In its sample, this clonotype was seen a few times. The chain couples TRBV20-1 to TRBJ2-1; no definite D call. Looked up from germline, CDR1 is DFQATT and CDR2 is SNEGSKA (reference sequence). V lost 1 base and J lost 7, with 17 bases in between. CDR3 length: 15 residues. CDR3: CSARVLLKIGNEQFF. The CDR3, as DNA: TGCAGTGCTAGAGTCCTCTTGAAGATTGGGAATGAGCAGTTCTTC.

This clonotype was detected only a few times. The V gene is TRBV24-1, the J gene TRBJ1-1; the match to TRBD1 covers 8 bases. This CDR3 contains 19 residues. With V trimmed by 8 bases and J by 1 base, 20 bases remained unmatched. Germline lookup yields CDR1 KGHDR and CDR2 SFDVKD. CDR3 loop: CATTPGGGTPGQENTEAFF. CDR3 coding DNA: TGTGCCACCACTCCAGGGGGGGGAACACCGGGACAGGAGAACACTGAAGCTTTCTTT.

This clonotype was observed at least ten times. The chain joins TRBV29-1 to TRBJ2-3; 9 nucleotides match TRBD2. V trimming: 5 bases; J trimming: 3 bases; junction bases outside the gene matches: 9. The CDR3 length is 15 residues. CDR1 SQVTM and CDR2 ANQGSEA come from the germline V gene. CDR3 coding DNA: TGCAGCGTTTCTACAGCGGGGGGAAATACAGATACGCAGTATTTT. This translates into CSVSTAGGNTDTQYF.

V is TRBV5-1 and J is TRBJ2-5, with 12 bases identical to TRBD2. With the DNA end fitting TRBJ2-7 better, the J assignment may be wrong. The CDR3 loop spans 15 amino acids. The V gene's germline CDR1 is SGHRS and CDR2 YFSETQ. CDR3 nucleotide sequence: TGCGCCAGCAGCTCGTACGGGACTAGCGGGTACGAGCAGTACTTC. Its translation is CASSSYGTSGYEQYF.

The V and J genes are TRBV7-2 and TRBJ2-7; D gene ambiguous. The J call is in doubt because the DNA end fits TRBJ2-5 better. Germline values: CDR1 SGHTA, CDR2 FQGNSA. The CDR3 covers 15 residues. Written as DNA, the CDR3 is TGTGCCAGCAGCTTAGCGGGGTGGGCTCCGGAGACCCAGTACTTC. Translated, it gives CASSLAGWAPETQYF.

This chain uses TRBV29-1 with TRBJ1-1; 9 bases map to TRBD1. In germline, CDR1 is SQVTM, CDR2 ANQGSEA. This CDR3 is built from 13 residues. V lost 7 bases to trimming and J lost 3 bases; unmatched junction nucleotides: 6. CDR3 nucleotide sequence: TGCAGCGCTAGGGACAGGGTATACACTGAAGCTTTCTTT. As protein: CSARDRVYTEAFF.

This clonotype was counted once. The rearrangement links TRBV7-2 to TRBJ1-2, with D tentatively TRBD1 (5 bases). Germline V gives CDR1 SGHTA, CDR2 FQGNSA. CDR3 size: 14 residues. V was cut by 5 bases and J by 2 bases, with 12 bases left in between. The CDR3: CASSPSRQNYGYTF. The CDR3, as DNA: TGTGCCAGCAGCCCAAGCAGACAGAACTATGGCTACACCTTC.

The chain links TRBV4-1 to TRBJ1-4, with D possibly TRBD1 on 6 matching bases. The V end was cut by 3 bases, the J end by 7 bases, with 15 bases between. Germline CDR1 is MGHRA and CDR2 is YSYEKL. CDR3 length equals 15 residues. CDR3 bases: TGCGCCAGCAGCCACCTAAACAGGGATGGTGAAAAACTGTTTTTT. Protein sequence: CASSHLNRDGEKLFF.